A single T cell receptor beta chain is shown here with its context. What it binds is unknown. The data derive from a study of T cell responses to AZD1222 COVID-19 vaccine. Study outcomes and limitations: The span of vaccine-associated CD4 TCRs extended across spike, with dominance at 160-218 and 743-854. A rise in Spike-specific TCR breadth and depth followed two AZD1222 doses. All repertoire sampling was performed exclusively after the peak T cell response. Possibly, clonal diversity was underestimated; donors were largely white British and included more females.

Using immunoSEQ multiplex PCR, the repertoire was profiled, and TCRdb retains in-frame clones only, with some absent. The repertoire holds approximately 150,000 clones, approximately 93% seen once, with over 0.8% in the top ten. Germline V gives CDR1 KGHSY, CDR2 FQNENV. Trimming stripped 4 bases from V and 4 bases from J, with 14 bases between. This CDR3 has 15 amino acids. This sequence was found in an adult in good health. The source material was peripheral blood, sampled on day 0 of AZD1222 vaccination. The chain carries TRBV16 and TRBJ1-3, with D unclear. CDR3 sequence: CASSLTTTGGNTIYF. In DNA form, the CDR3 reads TGTGCCAGCAGCCTCACAACGACCGGGGGAAACACCATATATTTT.